This T cell receptor beta chain was identified in a study of neurological immune-mediated disorders. General study findings and limits: No sharing of CDR3 amino acid sequences was observed among expanded clones across subjects, suggesting private repertoires in all groups. The highest TCR clonal expansion occurred in HTLV-1-associated myelopathy; multiple sclerosis fell below healthy controls.

This clonotype was seen at least ten times. The target antigen is unknown. A 10-nucleotide random UMI tagged transcripts in template-switch 5'RACE cDNA synthesis. Over 170 million TCR-beta sequences from 15-18 subjects came out of each sequencing run. Each CDR3 protein gets one entry after TCRdb re-called the 5' RACE reads with MiXCR. Among about 36,000 distinct CDR3 sequences, 9% to 12% were seen once, and the ten largest hold approximately 6.3%. The CDR3 length is 15 residues. The germline CDR1 and CDR2 sequences are DFQATT and SNEGSKA (reference sequence). Trimming took 3 bases from V and 0 from J; bases not matched to a gene: 8.

This chain uses TRBV20-1 with TRBJ2-7, with TRBD2 matching 7 bases. Sequencing used PBMCs. The clonotype originates from a woman aged 25 to 39 with HTLV-1-associated myelopathy (HAM/TSP). CDR3 loop: CSASKSGGGSYEQYF. CDR3 nucleotides: TGCAGTGCTAGCAAATCGGGGGGTGGCTCCTACGAGCAGTACTTC.